This passage covers 31 T cell receptor beta chains from one sample sequenced in a study of T cells in tuberculosis. Sequencing used immunoSEQ multiplex PCR; TCRdb keeps in-frame clones, though not all of them. The top ten hold about a sixth of the sample, which has around 26,000 clones, 90% to 95% seen once. The sample was PBMCs. Receptors were obtained from a donor aged 10 to 29 with latent tuberculosis or without tuberculosis infection. Some clones in this sample may be carry-over from other donors' samples.

The gene calls are TRBV29-1 and TRBJ1-3; D possibly corresponds to TRBD1 (5 bases). The CDR3 covers 14 residues. The V gene's germline CDR1 is SQVTM and CDR2 ANQGSEA. The V end was cut by 1 base, the J end by 2 bases, with 9 bases between. The CDR3 region has the DNA TGCAGCGTTGAAGTGCAGGGCGCTGGAAACACCATATATTTT. It yields the protein CSVEVQGAGNTIYF.

This clone has more than one count but fewer than ten. CDR3 in amino acids: CASRATADTQYF. For the CDR3, the DNA is TGTGCCAGCAGAGCGACGGCAGATACGCAGTATTTT. The rearrangement links TRBV6-1 to TRBJ2-3; D not certain. The CDR3 loop spans 12 amino acids. Germline V lookup: CDR1 MNHNS, CDR2 SASEGT. The V gene lost 6 bases and the J gene lost 4 bases, with 8 bases spanning the gap.

This chain connects TRBV5-1 to TRBJ2-1, with D perhaps TRBD2 (5 bases). Germline CDR1 and CDR2: SGHRS and YFSETQ. The V gene lost 3 bases and the J gene lost 0 bases, with 16 bases spanning the gap. The CDR3 runs to 17 residues. The DNA for the CDR3 is TGCGCCAGCAGCTCATTAGGTAGTGGAGGCTCCTACAATGAGCAGTTCTTC. Translated, it gives CASSSLGSGGSYNEQFF.

The chain joins TRBV6-4 to TRBJ1-1; perhaps TRBD1 as D (6 bases). The V end lost 5 bases, the J end lost 2 bases, and 15 bases lay between the germline ends. This CDR3 comprises 15 residues. The germline CDR1 and CDR2 sequences are MRHNA and SNTAGT. CDR3 coding DNA: TGTGCCAGCAGTAGGACAGCCCTGGGAAACACTGAAGCTTTCTTT. It is translated as CASSRTALGNTEAFF.

The chain uses TRBV19 and TRBJ1-1, with 10 nucleotides matching TRBD1. Germline values: CDR1 LNHDA, CDR2 SQIVND (reference sequence). V was pared by 4 bases and J by 7 bases, with 6 bases of the junction left unmatched. The CDR3 runs to 14 residues. CDR3 loop: CASSTGQGKSEAFF. For the CDR3, the DNA is TGTGCCAGTAGTACGGGACAGGGGAAGAGTGAAGCTTTCTTT.

This clone was observed a handful of times. The chain couples TRBV29-1 to TRBJ1-2; TRBD1 agrees at 7 bases. Trimming cost V 4 bases and J 7 bases; bases outside gene matches: 9. This CDR3 region has 13 residues. CDR1 is SQVTM and CDR2 is ANQGSEA in the germline V gene. Here the CDR3 reads CSVGQGAHLGYTF. The CDR3 DNA reads as TGCAGCGTTGGACAGGGAGCTCACCTTGGCTACACCTTC.

V is TRBV5-1 and J is TRBJ2-7, with 9 bases that match TRBD2. The CDR3 has 16 residues. CDR1 is SGHRS and CDR2 is YFSETQ in the germline V gene. The junction had 9 bases not matched to a gene; V was cut back by 0 bases and J by 5 bases. CDR3 protein: CASSLAPSGTSDEQYF. For the CDR3, the DNA is TGCGCCAGCAGCTTGGCCCCTAGCGGGACTTCTGACGAGCAGTACTTC.

This clone was seen a single time. The CDR3 sequence is CASSGTYEQYF. The CDR3 DNA is TGTGCCAGCAGTGGTACATACGAGCAGTACTTC. This chain connects TRBV25-1 to TRBJ2-7; D is uncertain. Germline values: CDR1 MGHDK, CDR2 SYGVNS. The CDR3 has 11 residues. V was clipped by 4 bases and J by 4 bases, with 5 bases between them.

This clone was counted a few times. This chain joins TRBV5-6 and TRBJ2-7; perhaps TRBD1 as D (5 bases). This CDR3 has 14 residues. V was shortened by 5 bases and J by 2 bases, with 14 bases between the two germline ends. The germline V gene has CDR1 SGHDT and CDR2 YYEEEE. CDR3 region: CASRLQGRPYEQYF. In nucleotides, the CDR3 is TGTGCCAGCAGACTCCAGGGCAGACCCTACGAGCAGTACTTC.

The rearrangement joins TRBV25-1 to TRBJ2-3, with D unresolved. Germline V gene sequence: CDR1 MGHDK, CDR2 SYGVNS. The CDR3 is made up of 14 amino acids. V lost 0 bases and J 1 base, leaving 5 bases between the germline ends. CDR3 region: CASSEYLRTDTQYF. CDR3 bases: TGTGCCAGCAGTGAATACCTACGCACAGATACGCAGTATTTT. Full variable domain (missing parts from reference TRBV25-1 and TRBJ2-3): EADIYQTPRYLVIGTGKKITLECSQTMGHDKMYWYQQDPGMELHLIHYSYGVNSTEKGDLSSESTVSRIRTEHFPLTLESARPSHTSQYLCASSEYLRTDTQYFGPGTRLTVL.

CDR3 nucleotide sequence: TGTGCCAGCAGCTTACAGGTGATCTTGAATGAAAAACTGTTTTTT. Residues: CASSLQVILNEKLFF. The V gene is TRBV5-8, the J gene TRBJ1-4; tentatively, D is TRBD1 (5 bases). The CDR3 is 15 residues long. The germline V gene has CDR1 SGHTS and CDR2 YDEGEE. Trimming cost V 2 bases and J 5 bases, with 13 bases left between them.

The chain employs TRBV5-1 and TRBJ2-7; D unresolved. The length of the CDR3 is 12 residues. V was shortened by 5 bases and J by 1 base, with 7 bases between the two germline ends. CDR1 and CDR2 (germline): SGHRS, YFSETQ. The CDR3 region is CASRSQSYEQYF. The CDR3 DNA follows: TGCGCCAGCAGATCGCAGTCCTACGAGCAGTACTTC.

This clone is medium-sized by share. In the same sample, other DNA sequences code for this CDR3. The chain couples TRBV11-3 to TRBJ2-3; a weak D match, TRBD2 (6 bases). In germline, CDR1 is SGHNT, CDR2 YENEEA. V was clipped by 2 bases and J by 0 bases, with 6 bases between them. The CDR3 is 14 amino acids. The CDR3 loop is CASSLTSSTDTQYF. CDR3 nucleotides: TGTGCCAGCAGCTTAACTAGCAGCACAGATACGCAGTATTTT.

This clone was seen a single time. The rearrangement joins TRBV18 to TRBJ2-7; 7 bases match TRBD2. V trimming: 6 bases; J trimming: 0 bases; junction bases outside the gene matches: 17. Germline-derived CDR1 and CDR2 are KGHSH and LQKENI. The CDR3 is 18 residues long. CDR3 residues: CASSPLQSGVGSSYEQYF. CDR3 in DNA: TGTGCCAGCTCCCCCCTCCAGAGCGGGGTAGGTAGCTCCTACGAGCAGTACTTC.

The chain is built from TRBV11-2 and TRBJ2-1; D not certain. With 1 base removed from V and 9 bases from J, the gap between germline ends came to 10 bases. There are 13 residues in the CDR3. Germline lookup yields CDR1 SGHAT and CDR2 FQNNGV. CDR3 DNA: TGTGCCAGCAGCTTAGGAAGGCCGGGTGAGCAGTTCTTC. It codes for CASSLGRPGEQFF. The whole variable domain, remainder taken from reference TRBV11-2 and TRBJ2-1, is EAGVAQSPRYKIIEKRQSVAFWCNPISGHATLYWYQQILGQGPKLLIQFQNNGVVDDSQLPKDRFSAERLKGVDSTLKIQPAKLEDSAVYLCASSLGRPGEQFFGPGTRLTVL.

The chain uses TRBV28 and TRBJ2-3, with a possible D match to TRBD2 (5 bases). The V end was cut by 5 bases, the J end by 4 bases, with 16 bases between. The CDR3 loop spans 15 amino acids. Per the germline V gene, CDR1 is MDHEN and CDR2 is SYDVKM. The DNA for the CDR3 is TGTGCCAGCAGTCCTCCAGTCGGGGTGGCAGATACGCAGTATTTT. This codes for CASSPPVGVADTQYF.

The genes are TRBV25-1 and TRBJ2-7; D is unresolved. There are 15 residues in the CDR3. V was pared by 3 bases and J by 4 bases, with 16 bases between. Germline-derived CDR1 and CDR2 are MGHDK and SYGVNS. The CDR3 DNA is TGTGCCAGCAGTGATGGTACAGAGTATTCTTACGAGCAGTACTTC. As protein: CASSDGTEYSYEQYF.

V and J are TRBV19 and TRBJ1-1; no clear D. V dropped 6 bases and J dropped 1 base, with 12 bases sitting between them. The CDR3 extends over 14 amino acids. In germline, CDR1 is LNHDA, CDR2 SQIVND (reference sequence). DNA for the CDR3: TGTGCCAGTAGCAGACAATCAGCGAACACTGAAGCTTTCTTT. Protein: CASSRQSANTEAFF.

This clone is labeled as large. This chain links TRBV30 with TRBJ1-5, with 8 bases identical to TRBD1. Per germline, CDR1 GTSNPN and CDR2 SVGIG (reference sequence). This CDR3 has 17 residues. Losses at the gene ends were 0 bases for V and 2 bases for J; bases not matched to a gene: 9. CDR3 DNA: TGTGCCTGGAGTGTGGCCTCTGGACAGGGAGGCAATCAGCCCCAGCATTTT. Translated, it gives CAWSVASGQGGNQPQHF. Full variable domain (rest looked up from reference TRBV30 and TRBJ1-5): SQTIHQWPATLVQPVGSPLSLECTVEGTSNPNLYWYRQAAGRGLQLLFYSVGIGQISSEVPQNLSASRPQDRQFILSSKKLLLSDSGFYLCAWSVASGQGGNQPQHFGDGTRLSIL.

The genes are TRBV27 and TRBJ2-7; weak D call: TRBD1 (5 bases). Germline V gives CDR1 MNHEY, CDR2 SMNVEV (reference sequence). The CDR3 totals 12 residues. V lost 9 bases and J lost 3, with 12 bases in between. The CDR3 DNA reads as TGTGCCAGTGCGGCCAGGGTCTACGAGCAGTACTTC. Protein sequence: CASAARVYEQYF.

CDR3 residues: CASSLAAGQGHYGYTF. CDR3 sequence (DNA): TGTGCCAGCAGCTTAGCTGCTGGACAGGGACACTATGGCTACACCTTC. The chain links TRBV7-2 to TRBJ1-2; 8 nucleotides align to TRBD1. The CDR3 runs 16 residues. V lost 0 bases to trimming and J lost 3 bases; unmatched junction nucleotides: 6. The germline V gene has CDR1 SGHTA and CDR2 FQGNSA.

As regards this clone: This specimen includes other DNA sequences encoding the same CDR3. The CDR3 spells CASSLTASTDTQYF. The DNA for the CDR3 is TGTGCCAGCAGCTTAACAGCTAGCACAGATACGCAGTATTTT. This chain uses TRBV11-3 with TRBJ2-3; D remains unclear. Germline loops: CDR1 SGHNT, CDR2 YENEEA. V lost 2 bases to trimming and J lost 0 bases, with 6 bases between them. This CDR3 spans 14 amino acids.

This clone was seen more than once but under ten times. The chain joins TRBV7-8 to TRBJ2-6; TRBD2 aligns across 8 bases. The trim removed 0 bases at V and 1 base at J, leaving 5 bases unmatched. From germline, CDR1 is SGHVS and CDR2 FQNEAQ. The CDR3 extends over 18 amino acids. In nucleotides, the CDR3 is TGTGCCAGCAGCTTAGCGGGACTAGACCTTTCTGGGGCCAACGTCCTGACTTTC. Encoded protein: CASSLAGLDLSGANVLTF.

The chain uses TRBV7-8 and TRBJ2-7, with a possible D match to TRBD1 (6 bases). Per germline, CDR1 SGHVS and CDR2 FQNEAQ. The V end was cut by 7 bases, the J end by 1 base, with 17 bases between. The CDR3 loop spans 15 amino acids. The CDR3 region has the DNA TGTGCCAGCATCGAACACCCGGACAGTTCCTACGAGCAGTACTTC. It translates to CASIEHPDSSYEQYF.

The chain has TRBV5-1 and TRBJ2-7, with 8 bases matching TRBD2. The CDR3 has 20 amino acids. The germline gives CDR1 SGHRS, CDR2 YFSETQ. Unmatched junction bases numbered 21, after V lost 0 bases and J lost 4 bases. The CDR3, as DNA: TGCGCCAGCAGCTTGGTTAGTCTGGACCCCTGGGGAGCGGGAGCTTACGAGCAGTACTTC. Translated: CASSLVSLDPWGAGAYEQYF.

V usage is TRBV29-1 and J usage is TRBJ2-1, with D unresolved. V lost 4 bases and J 0 bases, leaving 10 bases between the germline ends. Germline CDR1 and CDR2: SQVTM and ANQGSEA. CDR3 length equals 14 residues. The DNA for the CDR3 is TGCAGCGTTGCATTTCGACTCTCCTACAATGAGCAGTTCTTC. Its protein is CSVAFRLSYNEQFF.

The chain links TRBV10-3 to TRBJ2-7, with 7 bases identical to TRBD1. V shed 4 bases, J shed 5 bases, and the junction held 11 bases outside the gene matches. The CDR3 runs to 15 residues. Germline V CDR1 and CDR2: ENHRY, SYGVKD. CDR3 sequence (DNA): TGTGCCATCAGTGCCGGACAGGTTATCATGGACGAGCAGTACTTC. Its translation: CAISAGQVIMDEQYF.

This sequence joins TRBV7-8 and TRBJ2-1, with TRBD2 matching over 9 bases. Germline V gene sequence: CDR1 SGHVS, CDR2 FQNEAQ. This CDR3 is built from 15 residues. The V and J ends lost 3 bases and 5 bases, in that order; junction bases with no gene match: 5. CDR3 sequence reads: CASSFRAGGDNEQFF. The DNA for the CDR3 is TGTGCCAGCAGCTTTCGAGCGGGAGGCGACAATGAGCAGTTCTTC.

In this sample, this clone turned up a few times. The chain employs TRBV25-1 and TRBJ2-7; 9 nucleotides line up with TRBD1. The CDR3 contains 14 residues. Per the germline V gene, CDR1 is MGHDK and CDR2 is SYGVNS. V trimming: 3 bases; J trimming: 3 bases; junction bases outside the gene matches: 3. The CDR3 sequence is CASSERQGDYEQYF. The CDR3 nucleotides read TGTGCCAGCAGTGAGAGACAGGGGGACTACGAGCAGTACTTC.

This clone appeared once. The chain carries TRBV19 and TRBJ2-3; TRBD2 matches 14 bases. Germline-derived CDR1 and CDR2 are LNHDA and SQIVND (reference sequence). V shed 1 base, J shed 5 bases, and the junction held 2 bases outside the gene matches. The CDR3 has 16 residues. In DNA, the CDR3 is TGTGCCAGTAGTATAGCGGGGACTAGCGGGGGAGATACGCAGTATTTT. Its translation is CASSIAGTSGGDTQYF.

V and J are TRBV19 and TRBJ1-4, with D hard to call. Germline assignment: CDR1 LNHDA and CDR2 SQIVND (reference sequence). The CDR3 runs 20 residues. The ends were cut back, 5 bases at V and 0 bases at J, with 25 bases in the middle. The CDR3 region is CASSVGGVRIRLATNEKLFF. The CDR3 DNA reads as TGTGCCAGTAGTGTCGGCGGGGTCCGGATCCGACTTGCAACTAATGAAAAACTGTTTTTT.